This T cell receptor beta chain comes out of a study of cytomegalovirus exposure and HLA in healthy donors (dated by TCRdb to the late 2010s). Concerning the study at large: An earlier analysis of roughly 500 of the donors reported approximately 280 Gb of sequence data and about 120 million unique TCR beta sequences obtained from around 190 million T cells. A later genetic analysis took genome-wide SNP genotypes for about 55% of the roughly 670 donors and used that subset as a discovery cohort. Along with the roughly 670-subject first cohort, a separate validation cohort of roughly 110 different subjects was used. An early release covering 550 to 650 HLA-typed donors comprised 300 to 350 gigabases of sequencing data and tens of millions of unique TCR sequences. Using immunosequencing, the study profiled T cell repertoires from fewer than 850 subjects and related those repertoires to cytomegalovirus serostatus. Donor age, sex, ethnicity and CMV serostatus were collected together with the repertoire data. To decide whether each TCR beta V gene segment behaved as functional or pseudogenic, an earlier analysis of some 600 of the donors relied on high-throughput TCR beta sequencing. The study aimed to test whether cataloging public T cell receptors could reveal signatures of past pathogen exposure. Across about 380 genotyped donors of the cohort, an average of approximately 220,000 unique TCR beta nucleotide sequences per donor were sequenced, and about a sixth of those sequences were non-productive. All discovery cohort repertoires had been generated using a single sequencing platform. The study combined high-throughput TCR immunosequencing, statistical association of individual TCRs with disease status, and machine learning to predict cytomegalovirus infection status. Of the 300 to 500 genotyped donors, over 80% were placed in the genetic ancestry cluster associated with self-reported Caucasian donors. Typing coverage differed by locus: A, B, C, DRB1 and DQB1 were typed in about 620-630 donors, DQA1 in roughly 500, DPA1 in some 570, and DPB1 in around 440. Rather than using new phenotypic data, the later analysis identified candidate immune exposures from TCR beta sequences and from how often those sequences occurred across donors. Class I and class II HLA loci were covered by the typing at four-digit resolution. Several DR-DQ haplotypes were handled as single units for association and clustering because linkage in the cohort was strong. To study patterns of TCR occurrence, a later analysis re-analyzed previously published TCR beta repertoires from around 670 donors and added high-resolution HLA genotyping.

The cohort was made up of hundreds of healthy bone marrow donors. All cohort members were sampled while nominally healthy, although unrecorded immune exposures were likely present. The donor tested CMV seronegative and was one of the 352 seronegative cohort members. A peripheral blood sample was collected from each donor, and TCR beta sequencing was performed on peripheral blood mononuclear cells. Genomic DNA extraction from the blood cell samples was performed with the Qiagen DNeasy Blood Extraction Kit. Turning to this clone: Its antigen remains undetermined.

Inclusive of the bounding cysteine and phenylalanine, the CDR3 is 12 residues long. The DNA shown is the 36-base CDR3, in frame from base 1. Taken from the germline V gene (reference sequence), the CDR1 and CDR2 loops are MNHEY and SMNVEV. The V end loses 7 bases and the J end loses 5 bases, and a stretch of 10 bases separates them. The investigation overall reported the following: The study gave a list of more than 150 TCR beta chains associated with cytomegalovirus. In an earlier analysis of over 550 of the donors, most TCR beta V segments were observed in productive rearrangements about 87% or about 30% of the time, broadly matching IMGT annotations. At a false discovery rate of 0.05, a later analysis linked 15,000 to 20,000 TCR beta sequences to specific HLA alleles. According to a later analysis, parvovirus B19, influenza, CMV and Epstein-Barr virus appeared linked to several top co-occurrence clusters. An association between a missense DCLRE1C variant and V-gene and J-gene trimming of TCR beta chains was found in a later genetic analysis and replicated in an independent cohort. Most TCR sequences were seen in very few donors, while some public TCRs were found in many individuals. Linkage disequilibrium might explain the correlated functional status among segregating V segments, but an unknown experimental factor could not be ruled out. When HLA alleles, especially DR and DQ, strongly co-occurred, TCR associations were difficult to assign to individual alleles. In a later analysis, HLA-associated TCR beta chains showed more clonal expansion and lower generation probabilities than non-associated chains that were equally common. Cytomegalovirus status was reported to be diagnosed by the classifier with high specificity and sensitivity in both the original and validation cohorts. The presence/absence analyses assumed that sequencing depth was roughly uniform across donors, and that assumption may not be true. In vitro tests confirmed that a few of the cytomegalovirus-associated TCR beta chains recognize cytomegalovirus antigens. The authors suggested that the approach could potentially be generalized to other disease states and immunological phenotypes. According to a later analysis, TCR association rates differed among HLA loci, with DRB1 alleles showing the most associated TCRs and HLA-C alleles showing the fewest. Only TCR beta chains were sequenced in this cohort, and the absence of alpha or paired-chain data limited detectable features. A further reported finding was that TCR beta sequences accurately predicted the HLA-A and HLA-B alleles for most subjects in the first cohort. A cluster of highly shared sequence variants was judged likely to be a technical artifact of the sequencing pipeline. The 87-base-pair reads could not distinguish some IMGT-functional V segments, including TRBV6-2 and TRBV6-3, so those segments were excluded. HLA typing was unavailable for some donors at each locus, so association tests used only the typed subset. Because counts were too low, some 17 rarely observed V segments, including chromosome 9 orphons, were left out of the earlier analysis of over 550 of the donors. A later analysis found that most CMV-associated TCR beta chains appeared HLA-restricted, with HLA associations seemingly driven largely by CMV exposure. For the cohort, immune exposure information was limited to CMV serostatus. In a later genetic analysis, fewer N-insertions in productive TCRs were reported among donors in an Asian-associated ancestry cluster than the roughly 640-donor mean.

Receptor libraries were prepared by the immunoSEQ multiplex PCR assay. For the multiplex PCR, a mixture combining 60 forward primers for TCR Vbeta segments and 13 reverse primers for TCR Jbeta segments was used. The CDR3 region of rearranged TCR beta genes was amplified from genomic DNA with a multiplex PCR assay. The Illumina HiSeq System was used to sequence the amplified TCR beta libraries as 87-base-pair reads. The paper's data handling went like this. A later analysis tallied 80 million to 95 million unique TCR beta chains across the 666 repertoires, and approximately 12 million of those chains were shared by two or more donors. Raw reads were error-corrected and collapsed into unique sequences by a nearest-neighbor algorithm in which closely related sequences were merged to remove PCR and sequencing errors. Alignment of CDR3 sequences to IMGT reference sequences was used to assign V, D and J gene segments. For a sequence to be retained, a match of at least six nucleotides was required to both a V gene segment and a J gene segment. Rearrangements were classified as productive when the CDR3 lacked stop codons and remained in frame with V and J, and all other rearrangements were classified as non-productive. Following IMGT convention, CDR3 was defined as the stretch from the second conserved V-encoded cysteine to the conserved J-encoded phenylalanine. The earlier analysis of approximately 590 of the donors excluded any sequence lacking an unambiguous match to a single V gene segment. In an earlier analysis of some 590 of the donors, a V segment was called functional when productive rearrangements were above 56.7%, and segregating when the standard deviation between donors exceeded 5%. A statistical classification framework was built for diagnosing cytomegalovirus status from the catalog of TCR beta chain sequences. In a later analysis, TCR nucleotide sequences were compared against IMGT/GENE-DB human TR gene sequences so that V and J genes could be assigned. In a later analysis, CDR3 sequences and most-parsimonious VDJ recombination scenarios were assigned using the TCRdist pipeline. In a later analysis, each TCR beta chain was defined by its CDR3 amino acid sequence together with its V-gene family, and reads without a unique V-gene family were excluded. As a way to deal with suspected cross-contamination and a sequencing artifact, a later analysis dropped nearly 600 nucleotide sequences that were highly shared and had low generation probability. In a later analysis, a clonal expansion index was calculated for each public chain from normalized within-repertoire ranks of inferred template counts. A later analysis computed generation probabilities with a VDJ recombination model fitted to out-of-frame rearrangements, and checked the results against IGoR. A later analysis scored TCR-TCR, TCR-HLA and TCR-CMV co-occurrence with hypergeometric tests, applying a repertoire-size bias correction to TCR pairs. False discovery rates were estimated in a later analysis by permuting HLA or CMV assignments 20 times. In a later analysis, co-occurring TCRs were grouped using DBSCAN, with TCRdist sequence similarity added in when clustering inside HLA-allele-positive subsets. Repertoires with fewer than 30,000 or more than 120,000 public chains, plus five repertoires with anomalous nucleotide sharing, were excluded from co-occurrence clustering. Drawn from immuneACCESS, this table holds only the in-frame rearrangements with V and J called that TCRdb kept. Clones are partly lost; checked studies trace under half to an unresolved V gene and leave the rest unexplained. V, J and clone size reflect that table, while D and trimming were determined from the DNA. The data table for this sample lists 120,000 to 150,000 clones. The ten largest account for approximately 2.5% of the sample.

The clonotype comes from a man aged 35 to 55 in good health and CMV-seronegative. The sequencing input was PBMCs. The chain couples TRBV27 to TRBJ2-3; possibly the D gene is TRBD1, per 6 matching bases. The bases are TGTGCCAGCAAGGGGGTAGAAGATACGCAGTATTTT. This yields the protein CASKGVEDTQYF.